This T cell receptor beta chain was recorded in a study of OX40 agonist ivuxolimab in advanced cancers. On the study more broadly: Patients with hepatocellular carcinoma, melanoma, renal cell or head and neck cancer made up the dose-escalation patients. The mean age was approximately 60 years, ranging from roughly 23 to 79, with around four fifths of participants male.

This CDR3 spans 15 amino acids. Deletions cut 3 bases from V and 4 bases from J, with 14 bases between. The V gene's germline CDR1 is SGDLS and CDR2 YYNGEE. Here immunoSEQ multiplex PCR was the method, and the copy in TCRdb shows in-frame clones only, minus some. The table lists some 87,000 clones, about nine tenths of them singletons. V and J are TRBV9 and TRBJ2-1, with D perhaps TRBD1 (5 bases). This clonotype originated in an adult with an advanced solid tumor such as melanoma, head and neck, liver or kidney cancer. Sequenced here: CD4+ or CD8+ T cells sorted from blood, sampled in a trial of the OX40 agonist ivuxolimab. The CDR3 bases are TGTGCCAGCAGCGCTCGGACACCACCTTACAATGAGCAGTTCTTC. Translated, it gives CASSARTPPYNEQFF.